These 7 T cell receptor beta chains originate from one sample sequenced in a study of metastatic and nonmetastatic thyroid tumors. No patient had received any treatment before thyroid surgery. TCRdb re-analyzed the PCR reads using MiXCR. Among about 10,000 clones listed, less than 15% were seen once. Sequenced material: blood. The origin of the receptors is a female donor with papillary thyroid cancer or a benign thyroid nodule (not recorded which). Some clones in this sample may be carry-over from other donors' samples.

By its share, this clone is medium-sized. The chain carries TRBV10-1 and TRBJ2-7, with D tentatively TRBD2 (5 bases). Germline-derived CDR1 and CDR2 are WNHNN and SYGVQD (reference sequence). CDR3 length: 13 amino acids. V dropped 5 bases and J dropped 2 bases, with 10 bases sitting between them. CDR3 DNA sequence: TGCGCCAGCAGTCTCGGGGTTACCTACGAGCAGTACTTC. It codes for CASSLGVTYEQYF.

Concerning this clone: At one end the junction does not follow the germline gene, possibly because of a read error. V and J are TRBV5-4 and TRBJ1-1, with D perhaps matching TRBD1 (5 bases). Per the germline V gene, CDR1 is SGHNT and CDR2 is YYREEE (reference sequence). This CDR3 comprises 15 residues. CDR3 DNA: TGTGCCAGCAGCCTGATGGGGACTCCTTACACTGAATCTTTCTTT. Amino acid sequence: CASSLMGTPYTESFF.

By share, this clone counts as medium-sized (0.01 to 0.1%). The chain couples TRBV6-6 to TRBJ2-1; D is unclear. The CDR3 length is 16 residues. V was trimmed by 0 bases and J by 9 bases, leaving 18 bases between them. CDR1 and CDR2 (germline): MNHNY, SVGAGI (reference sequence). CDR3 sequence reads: CASSYSRLVSLGEQFF. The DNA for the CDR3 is TGTGCCAGCAGTTACTCACGCCTAGTATCCTTGGGTGAGCAGTTCTTC.

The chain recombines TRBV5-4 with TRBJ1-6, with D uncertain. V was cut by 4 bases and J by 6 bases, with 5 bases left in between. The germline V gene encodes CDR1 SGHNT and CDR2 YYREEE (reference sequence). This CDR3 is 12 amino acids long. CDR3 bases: TGTGCCAGCAGCCGGGGTAATTCACCCCTCCACTTT. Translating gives CASSRGNSPLHF.

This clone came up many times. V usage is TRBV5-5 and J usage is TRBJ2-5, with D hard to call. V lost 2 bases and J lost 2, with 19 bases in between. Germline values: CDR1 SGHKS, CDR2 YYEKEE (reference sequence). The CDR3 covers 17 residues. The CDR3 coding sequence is TGTGCCAGCAGCTTCTACCGCCTAATAATACCGCAAGAGACCCAGTACTTC. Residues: CASSFYRLIIPQETQYF. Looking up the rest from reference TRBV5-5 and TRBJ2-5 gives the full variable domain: DAGVTQSPTHLIKTRGQQVTLRCSPISGHKSVSWYQQVLGQGPQFIFQYYEKEERGRGNFPDRFSARQFPNYSSELNVNALLLGDSALYLCASSFYRLIIPQETQYFGPGTRLLVL.

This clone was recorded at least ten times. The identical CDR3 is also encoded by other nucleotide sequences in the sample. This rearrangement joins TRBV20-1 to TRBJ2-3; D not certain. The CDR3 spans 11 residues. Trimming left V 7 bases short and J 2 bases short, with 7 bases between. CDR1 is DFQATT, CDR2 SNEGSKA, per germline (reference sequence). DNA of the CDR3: TGCAGTGTCCTCCACACAGATACGCAGTATTTT. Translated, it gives CSVLHTDTQYF.

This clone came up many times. CDR3 sequence reads: CASSAMGLAGGSTDTQYF. The CDR3 nucleotides read TGTGCCAGCAGCGCCATGGGACTAGCGGGAGGGAGCACAGATACGCAGTATTTT. The chain links TRBV9 to TRBJ2-3, with 16 bases aligning to TRBD2. The junction had 4 bases not matched to a gene; V was cut back by 3 bases and J by 0 bases. CDR3 length: 18 amino acids. CDR1 is SGDLS and CDR2 is YYNGEE in the germline V gene.